A single T cell receptor beta chain is shown here with its context. The data stem from a study of blood T cell repertoires in COVID-19. CDR1 MDHEN and CDR2 SYDVKM come from the germline V gene. V dropped 4 bases and J dropped 1; count of bases not matched to a gene: 0. The CDR3 totals 15 residues. TCRdb's copy holds only in-frame clones and misses some; the assay was immunoSEQ multiplex PCR. The repertoire holds 250,000 to 300,000 clones, with about nine tenths as singletons. The rearrangement joins TRBV28 to TRBJ2-2; 10 bases line up with TRBD2. This clonotype originated in a woman aged 45-65 years who had recovered from COVID-19. The sample was peripheral blood. Here the CDR3 DNA reads TGTGCCAGCAGTTGGACTAGCGGGAACACCGGGGAGCTGTTTTTT. This sequence encodes CASSWTSGNTGELFF.